This paragraph covers one TCR beta chain sequence. What it binds is not known. With 60 Vbeta and 13 Jbeta primers, the PCR was carried out. Assay used: immunoSEQ multiplex PCR; TCRdb lists only in-frame clones, some missing. This table has about 160,000 clones, 80% to 90% appearing once. This entry is derived from a study of cytomegalovirus exposure and HLA in healthy donors. Study results and caveats: Some public TCRs appeared in many individuals, while most sequences were rare. For most TCR beta V segments, an earlier analysis put the productive rate at about 87% or about 30% of the time. Across donors, presence/absence analyses took sequencing depth to be roughly uniform.

Germline trimming cut 8 bases from V and 3 bases from J; bases unmatched to any gene: 6. The CDR3 covers 14 residues. The germline gives CDR1 MDHEN, CDR2 SYDVKM. This chain links TRBV28 with TRBJ2-1; TRBD2 matches 8 bases. What was sequenced was PBMCs. This TCR was sampled from a woman in her 30s in good health and CMV-seropositive. The CDR3 bases are TGTGCCAGCTCCGGGAGGGAACTCTACAATGAGCAGTTCTTC. Amino acid sequence: CASSGRELYNEQFF.